The sequence of this T cell receptor beta chain was determined in a study of T cell changes during pregnancy in multiple sclerosis. Germline CDR1 is SNHLY and CDR2 is FYNNEI. V was clipped by 2 bases and J by 7 bases, with 9 bases between them. The CDR3 has 14 amino acids. Sequenced by immunoSEQ multiplex PCR; TCRdb stores in-frame clones only, minus some. The data show about 38,000 clones, with 70% to 90% seen just once and 0.56% held by the top ten. This clonotype was sampled from a female donor with multiple sclerosis, enrolled in a pregnancy study. The V call is TRBV2, the J call TRBJ1-6; D not certain. Sequencing was performed on CD4+ T cells from peripheral blood mononuclear cells, taken before pregnancy. Here the CDR3 DNA reads TGTGCCAGCAGTGAACGGGGAGGAAATTCACCCCTCCACTTT. Its translation: CASSERGGNSPLHF.